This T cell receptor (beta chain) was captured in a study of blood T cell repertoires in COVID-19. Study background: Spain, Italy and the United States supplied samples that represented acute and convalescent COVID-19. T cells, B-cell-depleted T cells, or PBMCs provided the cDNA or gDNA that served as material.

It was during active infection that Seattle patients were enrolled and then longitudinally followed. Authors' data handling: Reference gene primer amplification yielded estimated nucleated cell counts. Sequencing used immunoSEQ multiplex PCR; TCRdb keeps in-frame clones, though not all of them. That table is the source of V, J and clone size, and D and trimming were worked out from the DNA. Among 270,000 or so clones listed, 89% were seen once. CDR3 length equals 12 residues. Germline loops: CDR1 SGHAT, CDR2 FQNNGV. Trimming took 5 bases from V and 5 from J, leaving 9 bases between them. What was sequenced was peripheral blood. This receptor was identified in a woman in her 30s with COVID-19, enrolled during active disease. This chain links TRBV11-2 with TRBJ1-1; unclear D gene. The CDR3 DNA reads TGTGCCAGCAGCCTCTCAGGTACTGAAGCTTTCTTT. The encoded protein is CASSLSGTEAFF. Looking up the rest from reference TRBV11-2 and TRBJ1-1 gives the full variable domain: EAGVAQSPRYKIIEKRQSVAFWCNPISGHATLYWYQQILGQGPKLLIQFQNNGVVDDSQLPKDRFSAERLKGVDSTLKIQPAKLEDSAVYLCASSLSGTEAFFGQGTRLTVV.